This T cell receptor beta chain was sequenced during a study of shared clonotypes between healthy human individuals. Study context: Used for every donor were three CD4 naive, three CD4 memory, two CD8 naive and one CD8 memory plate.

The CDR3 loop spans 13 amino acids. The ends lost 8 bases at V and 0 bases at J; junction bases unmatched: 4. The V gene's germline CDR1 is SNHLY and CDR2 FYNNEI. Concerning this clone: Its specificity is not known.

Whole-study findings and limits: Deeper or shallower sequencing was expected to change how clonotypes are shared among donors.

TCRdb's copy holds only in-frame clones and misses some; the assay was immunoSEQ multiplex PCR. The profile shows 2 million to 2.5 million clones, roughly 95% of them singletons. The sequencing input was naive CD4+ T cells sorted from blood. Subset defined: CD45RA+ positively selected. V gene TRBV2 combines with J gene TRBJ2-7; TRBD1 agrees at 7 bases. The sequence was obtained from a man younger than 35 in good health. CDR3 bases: TGTGCCAGCCATTGGGACAGCTCCTACGAGCAGTACTTC. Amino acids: CASHWDSSYEQYF.